Below, one TCR beta chain is given with its context. Antigen: not known. Data came from immunoSEQ multiplex PCR; TCRdb stores just in-frame clones and leaves some out. The sample lists around 400,000 clones, 90% occurring once. The data originate from a study of Ad26.COV2.S vaccination and SARS-CoV-2 variants. Study conclusions and caveats: The study found higher spike-specific TCR breadth in vaccine than placebo recipients.

Germline CDR1 is KGHSH and CDR2 is LQKENI. CDR3 length: 14 amino acids. J was trimmed by 2 bases and V by 3 bases; bases with no gene match: 3. Treatment here: 19 received Ad26.COV2.S at low or high dose, single or two shots; 5 received placebo; per-sample allocation not given. On day 63 after the first injection, vaccine and placebo recipients gave samples. This specimen consisted of peripheral blood, obtained in a trial of Ad26.COV2.S vaccine versus placebo. This receptor was obtained from a person between 18 and 65 years old who received the Ad26.COV2.S COVID-19 vaccine or a placebo. The V and J genes are TRBV18 and TRBJ2-7; 8 bases match TRBD1. CDR3 coding DNA: TGTGCCAGCTCACCCGACAGGGGACCCTACGAGCAGTACTTC. Translation: CASSPDRGPYEQYF.